This T cell receptor (beta chain) was found in a study of blood T cell repertoires in COVID-19. Across the study: The samples span acute and convalescent COVID-19 from the United States, Italy and Spain.

As handled by the study authors: Estimation of nucleated cell counts relied on the amplification of reference gene primers. Assay: immunoSEQ multiplex PCR; the TCRdb copy retains only in-frame clones and omits some. V and J calls and clone size are given by that table; D and trimming were obtained from the DNA. Of about 170,000 clones detected, 70% to 85% appear once; the ten largest clones hold 1% to 1.5%. In germline, CDR1 is GTSNPN, CDR2 SVGIG (reference sequence). With V trimmed by 5 bases and J by 4 bases, 11 bases remained unmatched. The CDR3 spans 15 residues. The chain couples TRBV30 to TRBJ2-3; 8 bases match TRBD2. This clonotype originated in a man in his sixties who had recovered from COVID-19. Sequenced: peripheral blood. The CDR3 region has the DNA TGTGCCTGGGTGGGGGGTAGCGGGGCGGCAGATACGCAGTATTTT. Protein: CAWVGGSGAADTQYF.